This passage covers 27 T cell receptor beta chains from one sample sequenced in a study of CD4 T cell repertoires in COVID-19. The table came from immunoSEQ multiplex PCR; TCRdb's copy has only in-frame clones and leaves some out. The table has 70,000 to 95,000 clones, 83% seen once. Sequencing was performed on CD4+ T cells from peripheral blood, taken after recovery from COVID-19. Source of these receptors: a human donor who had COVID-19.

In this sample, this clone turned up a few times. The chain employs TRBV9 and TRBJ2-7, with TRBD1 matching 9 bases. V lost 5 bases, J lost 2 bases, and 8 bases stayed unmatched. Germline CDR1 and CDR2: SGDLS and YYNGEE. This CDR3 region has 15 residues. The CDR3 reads CASSATGGAAYEQYF. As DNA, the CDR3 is TGTGCCAGCAGTGCCACAGGGGGCGCTGCCTACGAGCAGTACTTC.

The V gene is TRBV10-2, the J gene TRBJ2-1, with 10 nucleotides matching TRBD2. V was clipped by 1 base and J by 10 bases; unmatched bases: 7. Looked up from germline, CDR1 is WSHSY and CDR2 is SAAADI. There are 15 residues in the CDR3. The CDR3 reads CASSEFLAGVSEQFF. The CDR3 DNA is TGCGCCAGCAGTGAGTTCCTAGCGGGAGTGTCCGAGCAGTTCTTC.

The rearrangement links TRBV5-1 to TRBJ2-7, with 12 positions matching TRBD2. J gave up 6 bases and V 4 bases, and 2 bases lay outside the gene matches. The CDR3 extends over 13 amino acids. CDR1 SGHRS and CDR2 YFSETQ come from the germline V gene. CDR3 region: CASSRGLAGEQYF. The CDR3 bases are TGCGCCAGCAGCAGGGGACTAGCGGGCGAGCAGTACTTC.

The CDR3 coding sequence is TGTGCCAGTAGTATTGGACGGATGAGCTCTGGAAACACCATATATTTT. It specifies CASSIGRMSSGNTIYF. This rearrangement joins TRBV19 to TRBJ1-3, with D hard to call. The V end was cut by 3 bases, the J end by 0 bases, with 12 bases between. CDR1 LNHDA and CDR2 SQIVND come from the germline V gene (reference sequence). The CDR3 spans 16 residues.

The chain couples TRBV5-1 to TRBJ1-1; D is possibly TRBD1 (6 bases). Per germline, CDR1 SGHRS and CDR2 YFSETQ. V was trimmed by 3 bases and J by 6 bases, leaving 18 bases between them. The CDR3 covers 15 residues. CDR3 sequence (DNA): TGCGCCAGCAGCTATGGGACACCCCAAGGACCTGAAGCTTTCTTT. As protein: CASSYGTPQGPEAFF.

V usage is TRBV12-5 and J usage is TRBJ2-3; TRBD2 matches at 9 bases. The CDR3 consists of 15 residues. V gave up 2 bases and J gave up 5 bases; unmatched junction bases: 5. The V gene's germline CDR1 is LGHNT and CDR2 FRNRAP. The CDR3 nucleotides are TGTGCTAGTGGTTTGTCTAGCGGGGCGATAGATACGCAGTATTTT. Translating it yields CASGLSSGAIDTQYF.

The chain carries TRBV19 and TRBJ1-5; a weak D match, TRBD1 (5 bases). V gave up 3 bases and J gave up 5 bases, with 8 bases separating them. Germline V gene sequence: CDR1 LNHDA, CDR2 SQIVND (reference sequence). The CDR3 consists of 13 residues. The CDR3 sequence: CASSMGPYQPQHF. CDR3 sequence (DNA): TGTGCCAGTAGTATGGGGCCCTATCAGCCCCAGCATTTT.

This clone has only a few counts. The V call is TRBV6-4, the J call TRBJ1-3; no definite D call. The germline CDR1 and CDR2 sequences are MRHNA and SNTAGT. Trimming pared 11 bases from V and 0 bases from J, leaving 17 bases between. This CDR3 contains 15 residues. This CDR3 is CAGKGQIRSGNTIYF. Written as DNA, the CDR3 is TGTGCCGGCAAAGGGCAGATCCGCTCTGGAAACACCATATATTTT.

The CDR3, as DNA: TGTGCCAGCAGTTTGGGCCCGGGGGGAGCTTTCTTT. Protein product: CASSLGPGGAFF. V gene TRBV12-3 or TRBV12-4 combines with J gene TRBJ1-1; the D gene is possibly TRBD1 (5 bases). The V and J ends lost 3 bases and 10 bases respectively, with 12 bases between them. The CDR3 consists of 12 residues.

CDR3 sequence reads: CASSIVFWADTEAFF. DNA for the CDR3: TGTGCCAGTAGTATAGTCTTTTGGGCGGACACTGAAGCTTTCTTT. The chain has TRBV19 and TRBJ1-1, with D unresolved. The CDR3 contains 15 residues. V was shortened by 1 base and J by 3 bases, with 12 bases between the two germline ends. Germline CDR1 and CDR2: LNHDA and SQIVND (reference sequence). The variable domain in full, completed from reference TRBV19 and TRBJ1-1, reads DGGITQSPKYLFRKEGQNVTLSCEQNLNHDAMYWYRQDPGQGLRLIYYSQIVNDFQKGDIAEGYSVSREKKESFPLTVTSAQKNPTAFYLCASSIVFWADTEAFFGQGTRLTVV.

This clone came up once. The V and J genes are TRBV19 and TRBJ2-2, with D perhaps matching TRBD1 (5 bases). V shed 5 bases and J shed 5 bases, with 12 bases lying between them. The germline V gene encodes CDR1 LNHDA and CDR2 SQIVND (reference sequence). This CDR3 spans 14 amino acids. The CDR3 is CASSPRAFTGELFF. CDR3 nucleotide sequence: TGTGCCAGTAGTCCCAGGGCGTTTACCGGGGAGCTGTTTTTT.

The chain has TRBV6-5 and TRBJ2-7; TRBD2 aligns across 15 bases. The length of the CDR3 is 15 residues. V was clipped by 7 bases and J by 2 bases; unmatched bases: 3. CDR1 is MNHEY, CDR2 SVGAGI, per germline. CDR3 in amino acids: CASIGTSGGTYEQYF. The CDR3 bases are TGTGCCAGCATCGGGACTAGCGGGGGGACCTACGAGCAGTACTTC.

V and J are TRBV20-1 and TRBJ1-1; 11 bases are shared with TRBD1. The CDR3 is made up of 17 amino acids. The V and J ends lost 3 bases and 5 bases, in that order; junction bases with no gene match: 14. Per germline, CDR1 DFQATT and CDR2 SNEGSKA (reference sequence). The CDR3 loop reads CSASDPRTGGRSTEAFF. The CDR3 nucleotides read TGCAGTGCTAGTGATCCCCGGACAGGGGGCCGGAGTACTGAAGCTTTCTTT.

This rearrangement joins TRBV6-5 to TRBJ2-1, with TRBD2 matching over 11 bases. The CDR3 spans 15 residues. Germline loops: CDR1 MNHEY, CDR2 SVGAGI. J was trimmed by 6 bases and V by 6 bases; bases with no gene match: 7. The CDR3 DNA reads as TGTGCCAGCAGCCCGACTAGCGGGGAAAGCAATGAGCAGTTCTTC. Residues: CASSPTSGESNEQFF.

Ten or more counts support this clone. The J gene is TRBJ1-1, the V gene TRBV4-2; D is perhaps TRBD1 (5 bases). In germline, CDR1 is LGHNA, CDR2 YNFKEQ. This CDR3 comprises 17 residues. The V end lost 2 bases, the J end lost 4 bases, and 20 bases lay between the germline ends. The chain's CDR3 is CASSQPAGTGFGTEAFF. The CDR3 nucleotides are TGTGCCAGCAGCCAACCCGCCGGGACCGGATTTGGCACTGAAGCTTTCTTT.

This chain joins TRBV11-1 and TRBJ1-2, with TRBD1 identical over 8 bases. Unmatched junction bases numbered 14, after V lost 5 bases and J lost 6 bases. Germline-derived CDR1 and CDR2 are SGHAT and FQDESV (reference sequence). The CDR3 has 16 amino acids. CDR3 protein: CASSRGTGGTSHGYTF. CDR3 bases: TGTGCCAGCAGCCGGGGGACAGGCGGTACGTCCCATGGCTACACCTTC.

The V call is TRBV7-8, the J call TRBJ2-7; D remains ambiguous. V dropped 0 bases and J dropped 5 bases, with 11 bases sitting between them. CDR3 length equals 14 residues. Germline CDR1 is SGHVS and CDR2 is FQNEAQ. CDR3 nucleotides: TGTGCCAGCAGCTTAGCTGGTGATTCCCACGAGCAGTACTTC. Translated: CASSLAGDSHEQYF.

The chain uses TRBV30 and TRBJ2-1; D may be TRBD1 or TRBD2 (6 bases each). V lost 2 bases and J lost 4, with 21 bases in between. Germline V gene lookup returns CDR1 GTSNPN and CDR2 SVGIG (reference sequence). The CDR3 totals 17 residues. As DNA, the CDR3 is TGTGCCTGGAGTCTAAACGGGGGCGGGATCGCTTACAATGAGCAGTTCTTC. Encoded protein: CAWSLNGGGIAYNEQFF.

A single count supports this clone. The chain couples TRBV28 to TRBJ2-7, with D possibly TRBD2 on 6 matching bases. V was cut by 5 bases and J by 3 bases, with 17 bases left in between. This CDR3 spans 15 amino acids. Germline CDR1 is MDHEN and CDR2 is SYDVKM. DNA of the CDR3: TGTGCCAGCAGTCCCGCCGGGACTCCTTACTACGAGCAGTACTTC. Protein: CASSPAGTPYYEQYF.

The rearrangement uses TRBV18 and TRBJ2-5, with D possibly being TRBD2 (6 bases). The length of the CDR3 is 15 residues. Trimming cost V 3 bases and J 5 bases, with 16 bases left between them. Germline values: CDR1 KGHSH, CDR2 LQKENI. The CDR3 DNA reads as TGTGCCAGCTCACCTACGCGGGGAGGTCGGGAGACCCAGTACTTC. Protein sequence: CASSPTRGGRETQYF.

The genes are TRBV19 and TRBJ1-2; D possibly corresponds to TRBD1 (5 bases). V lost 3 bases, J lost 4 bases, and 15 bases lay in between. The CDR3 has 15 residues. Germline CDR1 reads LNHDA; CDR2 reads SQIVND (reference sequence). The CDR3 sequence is CASSMGTPRRYGYTF. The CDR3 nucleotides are TGTGCCAGTAGTATGGGGACCCCTCGGCGCTATGGCTACACCTTC.

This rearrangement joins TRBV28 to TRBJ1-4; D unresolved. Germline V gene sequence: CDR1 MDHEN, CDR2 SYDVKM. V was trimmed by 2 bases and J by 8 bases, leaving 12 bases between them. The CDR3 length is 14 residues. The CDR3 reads CASSLPNKGEKLFF. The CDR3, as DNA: TGTGCCAGCAGTTTACCAAATAAAGGCGAAAAACTGTTTTTT.

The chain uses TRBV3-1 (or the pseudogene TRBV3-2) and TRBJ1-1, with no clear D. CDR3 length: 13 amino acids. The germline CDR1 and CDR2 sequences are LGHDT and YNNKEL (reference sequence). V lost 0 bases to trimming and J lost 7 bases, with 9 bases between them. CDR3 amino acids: CASSQEGRVEAFF. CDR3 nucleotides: TGTGCCAGCAGCCAAGAGGGGAGGGTTGAAGCTTTCTTT.

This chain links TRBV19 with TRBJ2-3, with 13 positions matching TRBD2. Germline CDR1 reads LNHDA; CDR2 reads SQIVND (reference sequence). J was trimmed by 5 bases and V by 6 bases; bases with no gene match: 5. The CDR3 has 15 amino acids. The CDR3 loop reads CASSQLAGGQDTQYF. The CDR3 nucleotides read TGTGCCAGTAGCCAACTAGCGGGGGGGCAAGATACGCAGTATTTT.

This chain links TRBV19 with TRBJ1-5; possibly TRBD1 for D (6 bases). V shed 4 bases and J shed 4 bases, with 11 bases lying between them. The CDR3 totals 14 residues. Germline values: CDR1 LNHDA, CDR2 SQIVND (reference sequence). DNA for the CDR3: TGTGCCAGTAGTACCCGGACAGCAAATCAGCCCCAGCATTTT. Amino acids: CASSTRTANQPQHF.

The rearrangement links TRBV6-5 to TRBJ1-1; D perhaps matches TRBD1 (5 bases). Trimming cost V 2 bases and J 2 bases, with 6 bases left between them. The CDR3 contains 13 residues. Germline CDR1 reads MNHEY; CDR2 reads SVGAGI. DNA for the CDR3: TGTGCCAGCAGTTACAGGGGAAACACTGAAGCTTTCTTT. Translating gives CASSYRGNTEAFF.

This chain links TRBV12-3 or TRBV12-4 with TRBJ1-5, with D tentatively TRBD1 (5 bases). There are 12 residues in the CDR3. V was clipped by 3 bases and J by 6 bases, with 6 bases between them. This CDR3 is CASSFGGQPQHF. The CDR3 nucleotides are TGTGCCAGCAGTTTCGGGGGTCAGCCCCAGCATTTT.